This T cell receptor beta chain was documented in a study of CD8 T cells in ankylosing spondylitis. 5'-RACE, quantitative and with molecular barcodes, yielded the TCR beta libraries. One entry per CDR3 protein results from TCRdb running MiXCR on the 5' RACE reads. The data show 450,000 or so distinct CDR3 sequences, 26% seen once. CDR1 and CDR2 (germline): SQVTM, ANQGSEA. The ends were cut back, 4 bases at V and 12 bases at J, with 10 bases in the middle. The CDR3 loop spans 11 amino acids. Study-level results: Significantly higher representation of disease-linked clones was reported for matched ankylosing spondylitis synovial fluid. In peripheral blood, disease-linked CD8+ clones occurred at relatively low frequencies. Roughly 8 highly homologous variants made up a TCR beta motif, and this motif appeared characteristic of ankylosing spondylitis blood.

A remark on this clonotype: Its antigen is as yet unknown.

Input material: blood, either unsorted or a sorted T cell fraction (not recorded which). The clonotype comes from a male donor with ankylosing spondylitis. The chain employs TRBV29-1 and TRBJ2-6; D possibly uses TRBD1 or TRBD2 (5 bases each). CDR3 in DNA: TGCAGCGTTGGAAGGGACGGCGTCCTGACTTTC. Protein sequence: CSVGRDGVLTF.